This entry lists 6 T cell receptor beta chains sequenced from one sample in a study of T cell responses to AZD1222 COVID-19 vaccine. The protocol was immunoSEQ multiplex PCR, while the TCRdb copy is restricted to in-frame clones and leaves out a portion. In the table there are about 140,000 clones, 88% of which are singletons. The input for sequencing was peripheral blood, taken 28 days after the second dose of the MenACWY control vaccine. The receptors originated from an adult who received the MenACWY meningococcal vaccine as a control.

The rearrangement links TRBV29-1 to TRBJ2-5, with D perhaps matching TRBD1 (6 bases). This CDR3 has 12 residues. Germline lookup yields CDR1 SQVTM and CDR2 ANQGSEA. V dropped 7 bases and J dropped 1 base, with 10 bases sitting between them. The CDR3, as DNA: TGCAGCGCCCGACAGGTCCAAGAGACCCAGTACTTC. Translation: CSARQVQETQYF.

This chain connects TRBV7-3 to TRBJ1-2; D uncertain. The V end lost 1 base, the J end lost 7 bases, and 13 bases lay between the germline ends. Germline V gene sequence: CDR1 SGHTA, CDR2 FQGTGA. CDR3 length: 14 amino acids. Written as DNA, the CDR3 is TGTGCCAGCAGCTTAAATCGGGCAGCAGCTGGCTACACCTTC. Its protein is CASSLNRAAAGYTF.

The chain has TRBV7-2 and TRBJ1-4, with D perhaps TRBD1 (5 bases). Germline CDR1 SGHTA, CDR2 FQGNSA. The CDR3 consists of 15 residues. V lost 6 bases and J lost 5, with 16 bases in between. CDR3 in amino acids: CASRLSARENEKLFF. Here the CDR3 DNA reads TGTGCCAGCAGACTATCGGCCAGGGAAAATGAAAAACTGTTTTTT.

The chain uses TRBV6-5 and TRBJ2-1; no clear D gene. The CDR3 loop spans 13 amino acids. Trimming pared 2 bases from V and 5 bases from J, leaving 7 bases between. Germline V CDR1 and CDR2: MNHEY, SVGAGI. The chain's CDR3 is CASSYGPNNEQFF. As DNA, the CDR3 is TGTGCCAGCAGTTACGGTCCTAACAATGAGCAGTTCTTC.

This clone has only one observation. CDR3 in amino acids: CASSPSRGSNGEKLFF. The CDR3 coding sequence is TGTGCCAGCAGCCCTTCGCGGGGGTCTAACGGTGAAAAACTGTTTTTT. This chain uses TRBV5-8 with TRBJ1-4, with D tentatively TRBD1 (5 bases). V lost 4 bases, J lost 7 bases, and 20 bases lay in between. The germline V gene encodes CDR1 SGHTS and CDR2 YDEGEE. The CDR3 extends over 16 amino acids.

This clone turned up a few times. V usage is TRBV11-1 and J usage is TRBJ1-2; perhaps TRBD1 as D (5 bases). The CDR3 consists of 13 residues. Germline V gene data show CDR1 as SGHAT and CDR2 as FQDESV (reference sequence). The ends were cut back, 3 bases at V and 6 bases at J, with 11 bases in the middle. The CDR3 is CASSFFDRDGYTF. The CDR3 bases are TGTGCCAGCAGCTTTTTCGACAGAGATGGCTACACCTTC.